This TCR beta chain was recorded in a study of cytotoxic CD8 clonotypes in ibrutinib-treated CLL. Across the whole study: Response specimens were obtained following a median treatment duration of approximately 13 months, with a range of 6 to 36. Study-level points and caveats: Clonality measured at baseline exceeded age-matched healthy donors, tracking circulating CD8+ T-cell counts. Clonality was elevated at ibrutinib response and had returned toward baseline at progression. Public clonotypes occurred uncommonly; on treatment, they contracted or remained stable.

CDR3 size: 14 residues. Trimming pared 0 bases from V and 3 bases from J, leaving 9 bases between. CDR1 and CDR2 from the germline V gene are MGHRA and YSYEKL. The repertoire was sequenced with immunoSEQ multiplex PCR; TCRdb's copy has only in-frame clones and lacks some. The sample consists of nearly 300,000 clones, around 77% of them appearing once. This clone was counted between two and nine times. Antigen: not known. The chain carries TRBV4-1 and TRBJ2-7; D is unresolved. The sample here was PBMCs, taken at disease progression, from a patient treated with ibrutinib. The sequence was obtained from a human donor with chronic lymphocytic leukemia. As DNA, the CDR3 is TGCGCCAGCAGCCAAGATCGGGTTGGCTACGAGCAGTACTTC. The encoded protein is CASSQDRVGYEQYF.